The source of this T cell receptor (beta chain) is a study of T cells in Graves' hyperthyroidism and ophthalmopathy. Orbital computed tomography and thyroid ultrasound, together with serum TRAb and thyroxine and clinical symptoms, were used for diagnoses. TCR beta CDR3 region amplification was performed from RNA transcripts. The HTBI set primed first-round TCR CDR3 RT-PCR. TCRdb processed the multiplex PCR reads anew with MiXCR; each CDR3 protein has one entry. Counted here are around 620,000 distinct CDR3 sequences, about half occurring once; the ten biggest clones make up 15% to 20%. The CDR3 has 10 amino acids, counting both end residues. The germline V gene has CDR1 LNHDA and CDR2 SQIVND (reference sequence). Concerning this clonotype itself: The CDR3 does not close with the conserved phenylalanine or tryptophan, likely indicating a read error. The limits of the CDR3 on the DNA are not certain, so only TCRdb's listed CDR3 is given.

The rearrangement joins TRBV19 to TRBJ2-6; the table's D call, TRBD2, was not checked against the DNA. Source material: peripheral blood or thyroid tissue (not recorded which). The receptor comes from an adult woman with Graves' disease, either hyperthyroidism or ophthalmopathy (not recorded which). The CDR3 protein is CASRLSGIDT.